The present T cell receptor beta chain was sequenced within a study of cytomegalovirus exposure and HLA in healthy donors (dated by TCRdb to the late 2010s). Looking at the study overall: According to a later analysis, the 100 to 150 validation repertoires were produced on the same platform as the 666 repertoires of the first cohort. The aim of the study was to test whether cataloging public T cell receptors could identify signatures of past pathogen exposure. Besides the first cohort of approximately 710 subjects, a separate validation cohort made up of 120 different subjects was used. To predict cytomegalovirus infection status, the study combined high-throughput TCR immunosequencing, statistical association of individual TCRs with disease status, and machine learning.

Study-level results and caveats: In vitro tests confirmed that a few of the cytomegalovirus-associated TCR beta chains recognize cytomegalovirus antigens. The study gave a list of over 150 TCR beta chains associated with cytomegalovirus. Subsequent analysis determined that TCRs grouped into clusters in the first cohort also showed a tendency toward co-occurrence across the 130 or so validation repertoires, and 85% to 95% of cluster scores exceeded 0. A later analysis had no HLA typing for the validation cohort, so co-occurrence there was scored across all 130 or so repertoires. Cytomegalovirus status was reported to be diagnosed by the classifier with high specificity and sensitivity in both the original and validation cohorts. It was suggested by the authors that the approach could potentially be generalized to other disease states and immunological phenotypes. While some public TCRs were present in many individuals, most TCR sequences turned up only very rarely across donors.

Separate from the approximately 700-subject first cohort, the validation cohort of 90 to 150 subjects was the group to which the donors belonged. Library construction relied on the immunoSEQ multiplex PCR assay. As for the original processing: To diagnose cytomegalovirus status from the catalog of TCR beta chain sequences, a statistical classification framework was built. In its TCRdb copy, this immuneACCESS table keeps in-frame sequences only and misses some clones. Where compared with another copy, unresolved V genes explain less than half of these, and the others have no known cause. The V and J calls and clone size come from that table; D and trimming were worked out from the DNA. The sample includes about 110,000 clones, with approximately 96% observed a single time. Together, the top ten hold 0.67% of the sample. Looking up the germline V gene yields CDR1 MNHEY and CDR2 SVGAGI. CDR3 length: 15 amino acids, cysteine to phenylalanine. Only the CDR3 DNA is retained, 45 bases long and in frame from the first base. Ends trimmed: V by 5 bases, J by 2 bases; bases unmatched to a gene: 2.

Note on this clone: Its target antigen remains unknown. Per-nucleotide qualities are absent, and no much larger clonotype sits a single base away.

The rearrangement joined TRBV6-5 to TRBJ2-5, with 13 middle bases fitting TRBD2. Sequenced input: PBMCs. The source is a woman under 30 in good health and CMV-seronegative. The CDR3 protein is CASSRTSGGQETQYF. The sequenced DNA: TGTGCCAGCAGTCGGACTAGCGGGGGACAAGAGACCCAGTACTTC.